This T cell receptor (beta chain) was identified during a study of T cells in Graves' hyperthyroidism and ophthalmopathy. Recently diagnosed hyperthyroidism of less than 2 months' duration affected patients aged 18 to 65. Exclusion criteria comprised uncontrolled infection, other autoimmune disease, pregnancy or lactation. This clonotype has at least ten counts. It was RNA transcripts that yielded the amplified TCR beta CDR3 regions. An initial round of RT-PCR targeting the TCR CDR3 relied on the HTBI primer set. TCRdb recomputed calls from the multiplex PCR reads with MiXCR, one row per CDR3 protein. The sample lists around 540,000 distinct CDR3 sequences; 40% to 55% were seen once. Germline loops: CDR1 SQVTM, CDR2 ANQGSEA. Trimming removed 7 bases from V and 3 bases from J; junction bases left unmatched: 5. The CDR3 length is 14 residues.

Sequenced material: peripheral blood or thyroid tissue (not recorded which). The clonotype was recovered from a young woman with Graves' hyperthyroidism. This sequence joins TRBV29-1 and TRBJ2-5; 13 bases are a match to TRBD2. Here the CDR3 reads CSAAGTSGKETQYF. The DNA for the CDR3 is TGCAGCGCAGCCGGGACTAGCGGGAAAGAGACCCAGTACTTC.